This T cell receptor beta chain is drawn from a study of T cells in women clearing cervical HPV infection. To note about this clone: Read data end 3 residues before the CDR3 end; the end is taken from the germline J gene.

Germline-derived CDR1 and CDR2 are LNHDA and SQIVND (reference sequence). This CDR3 has 14 residues. The V gene end was trimmed by 5 bases and the J gene end by 0 bases; junction bases not matched to a gene: 1. The assay was immunoSEQ multiplex PCR, and TCRdb's table has in-frame clones only and misses some. In all, the sample yields 40,000 to 55,000 clones. Sequencing used blood buffy coat. The chain combines TRBV19 with TRBJ2-3, with TRBD2 identical over 8 bases. This TCR was sampled from a woman between 18 and 69 years old with a cervical HPV16 infection that either progressed to CIN3+ or cleared (not recorded which). The part of the CDR3 DNA that was read is TGTGCCAGTAGTCAGCGGGAGAGCACAGATACG. Residues: CASSQRESTDT. The whole CDR3 reads CASSQRESTDTQYF.